This T cell receptor (beta chain) was retrieved from a study of CD8 T cells in ankylosing spondylitis. Findings and limits, study-wide: Disease-linked clones reportedly showed significant enrichment in matched ankylosing spondylitis synovial fluid.

The CDR3 spans 13 residues. Trimming left V 4 bases short and J 5 bases short, with 12 bases between. Germline lookup yields CDR1 SGHRS and CDR2 YFSETQ. In its sample, this clonotype was seen once. Antigen unknown. Researchers built TCR beta libraries using quantitative 5'-RACE with molecular barcodes. TCRdb recomputed calls from the 5' RACE reads with MiXCR, one row per CDR3 protein. The sample lists roughly 120,000 distinct CDR3 sequences, roughly 15% occurring once. This sequence originates from a female donor with ankylosing spondylitis or in good health (not recorded which). The J gene is TRBJ2-5, the V gene TRBV5-1; D unclear. Sequenced: blood, either unsorted or a sorted T cell fraction (not recorded which). The CDR3 sequence: CASSPAQRETQYF. The DNA of the CDR3 is TGCGCCAGCAGCCCCGCACAGAGGGAGACCCAGTACTTC.